This T cell receptor beta chain is from a study of T cell repertoires and Cas9 in healthy adults (dated 2018 in TCRdb). For context, the study as a whole: Within the CD4 and CD8 compartments, the researchers characterized SpCas9-reactive T cells in terms of multi-effector potency, cytotoxicity and lineage determination. The study examined preexisting T cell immunity against the Streptococcus pyogenes Cas9 nuclease (SpCas9) used in CRISPR gene editing.

Library creation used the immunoSEQ multiplex PCR assay. What TCRdb holds here is the immuneACCESS table cut down to in-frame rearrangements. Part of the clones is not present; checked against another copy, under half of the missing clones reflect an unresolved V gene, and the others are unexplained. This sample holds 22,000 or so clones; under 95% were observed only once. 0.84% of the sample comes from the top ten. V and J lose 3 bases and 7 bases, and a span of 21 bases separates them. The germline V gene supplies CDR1 SGHTA and CDR2 FQGTGA. There are 17 amino acids in the CDR3, from cysteine to phenylalanine inclusive. The CDR3 DNA has 51 bases and is translated from base 1. A remark on this clone: Its target antigen remains unknown. Nothing much larger sits one base from this clone, and base qualities are not available.

Overall study outcomes, separate from this receptor: SpCas9-reactive regulatory T cells were reported to mitigate proliferation and function of SpCas9-reactive effector T cells in vitro.

Healthy humans served as the donors. The sequence derives from a human donor in good health. The sequence links TRBV7-3 to TRBJ2-2; matching of 5 bases hints at TRBD2 as the D gene. The sequenced material came from CD4+ effector T cells (CD127+, CD25-, CD137-, CD154-) from PBMCs; culture status not recorded. The nucleotide sequence reads as follows: TGTGCCAGCAGCTTTTCAGCGGCTGTGGGGTCCCACGGGGAGCTGTTTTTT. It codes for CASSFSAAVGSHGELFF.